This T cell receptor beta chain comes out of a study of CDR3 diversity in severe acne. Comment on this clonotype: A read error is possible here, since a much larger clone lies one base away.

TCRdb re-analysed the PCR reads in MiXCR, keeping a single row per CDR3 protein. This table has approximately 90,000 distinct CDR3 sequences, under 55% appearing once. The V gene lost 2 bases and the J gene lost 2 bases, with 16 bases spanning the gap. The CDR3 is made up of 17 amino acids. Germline CDR1 is ENHRY and CDR2 is SYGVKD. What was sequenced was blood. This clonotype originated in a male donor with severe acne vulgaris. The rearrangement uses TRBV10-3 and TRBJ1-5, with D maybe TRBD1 (6 bases). CDR3 nucleotides: TGTGCCATCAGTGAGCTGCTGGGGGGCGAGGGCAATCAGCCCCAGCATTTT. This translates into CAISELLGGEGNQPQHF.